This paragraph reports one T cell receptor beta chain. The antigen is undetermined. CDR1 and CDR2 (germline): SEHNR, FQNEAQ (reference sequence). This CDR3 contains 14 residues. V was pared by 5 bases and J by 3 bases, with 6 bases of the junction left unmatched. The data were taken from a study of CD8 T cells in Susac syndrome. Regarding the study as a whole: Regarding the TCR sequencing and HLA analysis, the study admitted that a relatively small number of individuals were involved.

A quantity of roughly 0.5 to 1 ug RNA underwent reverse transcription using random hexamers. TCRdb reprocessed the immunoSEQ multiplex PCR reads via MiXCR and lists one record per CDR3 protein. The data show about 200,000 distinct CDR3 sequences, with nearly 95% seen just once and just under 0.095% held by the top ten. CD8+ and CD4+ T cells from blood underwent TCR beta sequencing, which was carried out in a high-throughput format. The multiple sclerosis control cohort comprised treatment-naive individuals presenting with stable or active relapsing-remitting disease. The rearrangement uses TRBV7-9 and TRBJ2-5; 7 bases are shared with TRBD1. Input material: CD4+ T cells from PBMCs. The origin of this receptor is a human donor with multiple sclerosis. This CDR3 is CASSIGTEKETQYF. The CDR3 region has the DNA TGTGCCAGCAGCATAGGGACAGAGAAAGAGACCCAGTACTTC.